Listed below are T cell receptor beta chains from one sample, sequenced in a study of blood T cell repertoires in COVID-19. Assay: immunoSEQ multiplex PCR; the TCRdb copy retains only in-frame clones and omits some. The table includes around 370,000 clones, under 95% detected once. What was sequenced was peripheral blood. These receptors originate from a woman under 30 who had recovered from COVID-19. Both conserved end residues are part of each CDR3. The D gene is left open where the match is weak. Clone size is not always given. Where it is, it says once, few, many or a class for expanded clones.

J gene | clone size | V gene | D gene | CDR3 DNA | CDR3 protein
TRBJ2-5 | . | TRBV9 | . | TGTGCCAGCAGCGTAGGCGGTTCCGGGGGAGAGACCCAGTACTTC | CASSVGGSGGETQYF
TRBJ2-3 | . | TRBV11-3 | TRBD1 | TGTGCCAGCAGCTTAGATTCTTTACAGGGGACAGATACGCAGTATTTT | CASSLDSLQGTDTQYF
TRBJ1-4 | . | TRBV5-1 | . | TGCGCCAGCAGCTTCGATGACCTCGGGCCGGGAGAAAAACTGTTTTTT | CASSFDDLGPGEKLFF
TRBJ1-2 | . | TRBV6-5 | . | TGTGCCAGCAGTTACGGAAACTACGGTGGCTACACCTTC | CASSYGNYGGYTF
TRBJ2-2 | . | TRBV7-2 | TRBD1 | TGTGCCAGCAGCTTAATGCAGGGGGACACCGGGGAGCTGTTTTTT | CASSLMQGDTGELFF
TRBJ2-2 | . | TRBV27 | . | TGTGCCAGCAGTTTAGTGCGGAGGGGATCGGCCGGGGAGCTGTTTTTT | CASSLVRRGSAGELFF
TRBJ2-1 | . | TRBV11-3 | . | TGTGCCAGCAGCTTACAGTCCCCCAATGAGCAGTTCTTC | CASSLQSPNEQFF
TRBJ1-4 | . | TRBV29-1 | TRBD1 | TGCAGCGTTGAAGGGCCGACAGGGACTAATGAAAAACTGTTTTTT | CSVEGPTGTNEKLFF
TRBJ1-5 | . | TRBV15 | . | TGTGCCACTACAGCCCCGGGGGGGAATCAGCCCCAGCATTTT | CATTAPGGNQPQHF
TRBJ1-2 | . | TRBV7-2 | . | TGTGCCAGCAGCTCCCGCGAGGTCAGCGGCTACACCTTC | CASSSREVSGYTF
TRBJ1-2 | once | TRBV28 | . | TGTGCCAGCAGCGCACGGGGCTATGGCTACACCTTC | CASSARGYGYTF
TRBJ2-1 | . | TRBV4-2 | TRBD2 | TGTGCCAGCGCTCTAGCGGGAGGGGGCAATGAGCAGTTCTTC | CASALAGGGNEQFF
TRBJ2-2 | . | TRBV7-8 | . | TGTGCCAGCAGCTCAACATTGAGGGAGAACACCGGGGAGCTGTTTTTT | CASSSTLRENTGELFF
TRBJ1-6 | few | TRBV2 | TRBD1 | TGTGCCAGCAGTGCGGGGAACAGGGGTTTCTATAATTCACCCCTCCACTTT | CASSAGNRGFYNSPLHF
TRBJ2-5 | . | TRBV7-9 | . | TGTGCCAGCAGCTTTGGGGGCTTGGAGACCCAGTACTTC | CASSFGGLETQYF
TRBJ1-2 | few | TRBV20-1 | TRBD1 | TGCAGTGCTAGTTCCACAGGGGAAAACTATGGCTACACCTTC | CSASSTGENYGYTF
TRBJ1-2 | . | TRBV19 | . | TGTGCCAGTAGTTTTGGGAGGGGCACGAACTATGGCTACACCTTC | CASSFGRGTNYGYTF
TRBJ2-3 | . | TRBV6-2/TRBV6-3 | . | TGTGCCAGCAGTTCGCGGACAGGGACTACCACAGATACGCAGTATTTT | CASSSRTGTTTDTQYF
TRBJ1-1 | . | TRBV5-1 | TRBD1 | TGCGCCAGCAGCTTGGACCCTAGGGGGCAGGGGGTCACTGAAGCTTTCTTT | CASSLDPRGQGVTEAFF
TRBJ1-2 | few | TRBV4-3 | . | TGCGCCAGCAGCCAATTCGCGGGGGGCACTAACTATGGCTACACCTTC | CASSQFAGGTNYGYTF
TRBJ1-4 | . | TRBV4-3 | TRBD1 | TGCGCCAGCAGTGAAAGGAGGGGGCGGGTGGATGAAAAACTGTTTTTT | CASSERRGRVDEKLFF
TRBJ2-2 | . | TRBV30 | TRBD2 | TGTGCCTGGGGACTAGTTACCGGGGAGCTGTTTTTT | CAWGLVTGELFF
TRBJ1-2 | . | TRBV29-1 | . | TGCAGCGGGACAGCTCTTCCGTATGGCTACACCTTC | CSGTALPYGYTF
TRBJ2-1 | . | TRBV11-3 | . | TGTGCCAGCAGCTTAGACCCTACTCCCTACAATGAGCAGTTCTTC | CASSLDPTPYNEQFF
TRBJ2-3 | . | TRBV5-1 | TRBD2 | TGCGCCAGCAGCTTTGGTAGGACTAGCGGGAGAGACGTCGAGTATTTT | CASSFGRTSGRDVEYF
TRBJ2-3 | . | TRBV5-4 | TRBD2 | TGTGCCAGCAGCCTGACTAGCGGGAGAGCCACAGATACGCAGTATTTT | CASSLTSGRATDTQYF
TRBJ1-6 | . | TRBV19 | . | TGTGCCAGTAGTATTAGGCAGGGGATTTGGTCACCCCTCCACTTT | CASSIRQGIWSPLHF
TRBJ2-2 | . | TRBV7-9 | TRBD2 | TGTGCCAGCAGCTTAGTTGGCTCTAGCGGCACCGGGGAGCTGTTTTTT | CASSLVGSSGTGELFF
TRBJ2-2 | . | TRBV11-2 | . | TGTGCCAGCAGCTTCTTTCGCGGGGCGAACACCGGGGAGCTGTTTTTT | CASSFFRGANTGELFF
TRBJ1-6 | . | TRBV19 | TRBD1 | TGTGCCAGTAGTATGGGACAGGGTGGTTCACCCCTCCACTTT | CASSMGQGGSPLHF
TRBJ1-5 | . | TRBV24-1 | . | TGTGCCACCAGTGATTTACCCGGGCAGCCCCAGCATTTT | CATSDLPGQPQHF
TRBJ2-3 | . | TRBV5-6 | TRBD1 | TGTGCCAGCAGCTTCCGGGTAGGGACAGGGGTGAATACGCAGTATTTT | CASSFRVGTGVNTQYF
TRBJ1-5 | . | TRBV11-3 | . | TGTGCCAGCAGCTTAGGGGCGAATCAGCCCCAGCATTTT | CASSLGANQPQHF
TRBJ2-1 | . | TRBV28 | TRBD1 | TGTGCCAGCAGTCCCGGACAGGGTGGTGAGCAGTTCTTC | CASSPGQGGEQFF
TRBJ1-1 | once | TRBV19 | . | TGTGCCAGTAGTATATTTGACGGATCCGCGGAGAATGAAGCTTTCTTT | CASSIFDGSAENEAFF
TRBJ1-4 | . | TRBV7-9 | . | TGTGCCAGCAGCCGGTTCCAACTAGAGAAACTGTTTTTT | CASSRFQLEKLFF
TRBJ2-1 | . | TRBV2 | TRBD2 | TGTGCCAGCGGGGGGACTAGCGGGAGGGTCTACAATGAGCAGTTCTTC | CASGGTSGRVYNEQFF
TRBJ2-3 | . | TRBV7-2 | . | TGTGCCAGCAGCCTCGTTCTGACTGTGGACTACACAGATACGCAGTATTTT | CASSLVLTVDYTDTQYF
TRBJ1-6 | . | TRBV5-8 | . | TGTGCCAGCCGCCCGGACAGACGAATTGCCTATAATTCACCCCTCCACTTT | CASRPDRRIAYNSPLHF
TRBJ2-2 | . | TRBV4-3 | TRBD2 | TGCGCCAGCAGCCAAGACCTAGCGGGAGTAAACACCGGGGAGCTGTTTTTT | CASSQDLAGVNTGELFF
TRBJ2-3 | . | TRBV29-1 | TRBD2 | TGCAGCGTCGGACTAGCGGGAGGAAAAGATACGCAGTATTTT | CSVGLAGGKDTQYF
TRBJ2-2 | . | TRBV19 | . | TGTGCCAGTAGGCTTTACGGGGGGAACACCGGGGAGCTGTTTTTT | CASRLYGGNTGELFF
TRBJ1-5 | . | TRBV20-1 | . | TGCAGTGCTAGTACTGGCCTAACAGGCTACGGGCGGCCCCAGCATTTT | CSASTGLTGYGRPQHF
TRBJ2-1 | . | TRBV19 | . | TGTGCCAGTAGTACCCTAGGAAGCGATGAGCAGTTCTTC | CASSTLGSDEQFF
TRBJ2-3 | . | TRBV5-1 | TRBD2 | TGCGCCAGCAGCTTCAGCGGGAGGGCCGGCCCAGATACGCAGTATTTT | CASSFSGRAGPDTQYF
TRBJ1-4 | . | TRBV20-1 | . | TGCAGTGCTAGTACAGGGCTAGGAGTCGGGGAAAAACTGTTTTTT | CSASTGLGVGEKLFF
TRBJ2-5 | . | TRBV27 | . | TGTGCCAGCAGTTTACAGGGGCTCGGGGAGACCCAGTACTTC | CASSLQGLGETQYF
TRBJ1-4 | . | TRBV19 | TRBD1 | TGTGCCAGTAGTCCGGGACAGTTTAATGAAAAACTGTTTTTT | CASSPGQFNEKLFF
TRBJ2-3 | once | TRBV7-2 | TRBD2 | TGTGCCAGCAGCAGGAATTCGGGCGGGAGGGTCACAGATACGCAGTATTTT | CASSRNSGGRVTDTQYF
TRBJ2-1 | . | TRBV11-3 | TRBD1 | TGTGCCAGCAGCGCCGGACAGGGGGTGAGATCCTACAATGAGCAGTTCTTC | CASSAGQGVRSYNEQFF
TRBJ1-6 | once | TRBV4-1 | TRBD1 | TGCGCCAGCAGCCAAGCCCGGGGACAGAAAAATTCACCCCTCCACTTT | CASSQARGQKNSPLHF